What follows are 10 T cell receptor beta chains derived from one specimen sequenced in a study of blood T cell repertoires in COVID-19. Clones were sequenced by immunoSEQ multiplex PCR, and TCRdb holds only the in-frame ones, with some missing. The sample lists under 300,000 clones, more than 80% seen once, with around 5.2% in the top ten. The sequenced sample was peripheral blood. Receptor source: a human donor in a cohort sampled during active COVID-19.

The chain is built from TRBV3-1 (or the pseudogene TRBV3-2) and TRBJ2-3, with 10 nucleotides matching TRBD2. This CDR3 contains 15 residues. Germline V gene sequence: CDR1 LGHDT, CDR2 YNNKEL (reference sequence). With 3 bases clipped from V and 4 bases from J, the junction kept 4 bases outside the gene matches. DNA for the CDR3: TGTGCCAGCAGCCAGCTAGCGGGAGAGGCAGATACGCAGTATTTT. As protein: CASSQLAGEADTQYF.

J is TRBJ2-1 and V is TRBV7-9; D perhaps matches TRBD2 (5 bases). This CDR3 region has 16 residues. V was cut by 2 bases and J by 4 bases, with 15 bases left in between. Germline V lookup: CDR1 SEHNR, CDR2 FQNEAQ (reference sequence). As DNA, the CDR3 is TGTGCCAGCAGCTTACTCCCACTAGAGTTATACAATGAGCAGTTCTTC. This codes for CASSLLPLELYNEQFF.

The V gene is TRBV6-4, the J gene TRBJ1-2, with TRBD1 as a possible D gene (5 bases). The V and J ends lost 0 bases and 6 bases respectively, with 14 bases between them. CDR3 length: 15 residues. Germline V gene sequence: CDR1 MRHNA, CDR2 SNTAGT. CDR3 nucleotides: TGTGCCAGCAGTGACTCGCCGAAGGGGCTCGATGGCTACACCTTC. It codes for CASSDSPKGLDGYTF.

This chain connects TRBV15 to TRBJ1-1; D remains unclear. Trimming took off 0 bases at V and 7 bases at J, with 9 bases between the two ends. The CDR3 covers 13 residues. Germline CDR1 LNHNV, CDR2 YYDKDF (reference sequence). The DNA of the CDR3 is TGTGCCACCAGCAGAGATCTAATTCGTGAAGCTTTCTTT. Translating it yields CATSRDLIREAFF.

DNA for the CDR3: TGTGCCATCAGTGATGAGGACTCTGGGGCCAACGTCCTGACTTTC. This translates into CAISDEDSGANVLTF. V and J are TRBV10-3 and TRBJ2-6; no reliable D call. Germline V gene lookup returns CDR1 ENHRY and CDR2 SYGVKD. CDR3 length: 15 residues. V shed 3 bases and J shed 0 bases, with 6 bases lying between them.

This clone has just one count. V usage is TRBV7-8 and J usage is TRBJ2-3, with TRBD2 matching 11 bases. CDR1 and CDR2 from the germline V gene are SGHVS and FQNEAQ. The CDR3 totals 15 residues. J was trimmed by 2 bases and V by 7 bases; bases with no gene match: 5. CDR3 region: CASTPLAGATDTQYF. As DNA, the CDR3 is TGTGCCAGCACCCCACTAGCGGGGGCCACAGATACGCAGTATTTT.

The V gene is TRBV7-2, the J gene TRBJ2-2; the match to TRBD1 covers 10 bases. The V gene's germline CDR1 is SGHTA and CDR2 FQGNSA. V gave up 5 bases and J gave up 6 bases; unmatched junction bases: 0. The CDR3 extends over 13 amino acids. Written as DNA, the CDR3 is TGTGCCAGCAGCGACAGGGGGCCCGGGGAGCTGTTTTTT. It is translated as CASSDRGPGELFF.

This clone is a singleton in its sample. The V gene is TRBV7-3, the J gene TRBJ1-6; D remains unclear. Per the germline V gene, CDR1 is SGHTA and CDR2 is FQGTGA. V lost 10 bases and J 0 bases, leaving 16 bases between the germline ends. This CDR3 spans 16 amino acids. CDR3 region: CATYAGESSYNSPLHF. The CDR3 region has the DNA TGTGCCACCTATGCAGGCGAAAGCTCCTATAATTCACCCCTCCACTTT.

This chain links TRBV28 with TRBJ1-3; D is perhaps TRBD1 (5 bases). The CDR3 runs to 15 residues. The V and J ends lost 7 bases and 4 bases respectively, with 17 bases between them. Germline V CDR1 and CDR2: MDHEN, SYDVKM. DNA of the CDR3: TGTGCCAGCAACTGGGGCGGGGAAGGAGGAAACACCATATATTTT. As protein: CASNWGGEGGNTIYF.

This clone was recorded a few times. The chain has TRBV3-1 (or the pseudogene TRBV3-2) and TRBJ2-1; D perhaps matches TRBD2 (8 bases). The CDR3 runs 16 residues. V was cut by 2 bases and J by 15 bases, with 26 bases left in between. Germline V gene data show CDR1 as LGHDT and CDR2 as YNNKEL (reference sequence). The CDR3 coding sequence is TGTGCCAGCAGCCAAAGAACAGGGGCGGGGGGTGATTATTTGTTCTTC. Residues: CASSQRTGAGGDYLFF.